Sequencing of this T cell receptor beta chain was carried out in a study of spatial heterogeneity in lung cancer. Study-level results: Mutation counts in tumors were tracked by counts of expanded intratumoral alpha and beta TCRs.

In its sample, this clonotype was seen a few times. Antigen unknown. The CDR3 covers 15 residues. Trimming took off 1 base at V and 3 bases at J, with 12 bases between the two ends. Germline CDR1 is SGDLS and CDR2 is YYNGEE. MiXCR, run by TCRdb on the 5' RACE reads, gives a single entry per CDR3 protein. Here the sample spans about 20,000 distinct CDR3 sequences, 15% being singletons. Time point indicated: sample taken at primary tumor resection. Material: lung tumor tissue, obtained at surgery. The TCR was taken from a female donor with early-stage non-small cell lung cancer. The chain is built from TRBV9 and TRBJ2-3; D gene ambiguous. This CDR3 is CASSVLGVFTDTQYF. CDR3 nucleotide sequence: TGTGCCAGCAGCGTACTAGGCGTTTTTACAGATACGCAGTATTTT.